This T cell receptor beta chain was sequenced in a study of blood T cell repertoires in COVID-19 (dated by TCRdb to the early 2020s). Turning to the overall study: Samples from collaborators originated in the United States, Italy and Spain and spanned both the acute and convalescent phases of COVID-19. The material from the prospective study consisted of cDNA or gDNA derived from T cells, B-cell-depleted T cells, or PBMCs. The repertoires were released in a freely available public database intended as a resource for research on the immune response to SARS-CoV-2. HLA class I and class II types, where available, came from metadata supplied by the sample provider rather than from assay-based typing. The sample metadata nearly always contained a de-identified subject ID, COVID-19 status, age in years and sex. Subjects who had been exposed to COVID-19, were actively infected with it, or had recovered from it provided the deeply sampled blood TCRbeta repertoires that made up the dataset. The samples were drawn from the first 160 participants of the ongoing ImmuneRACE study and from roughly 1,300 subjects provided by 6 global collaborators.

Each collaborating institution followed its own protocols to collect whole blood in K2EDTA tubes. For TCRbeta analysis, collaborators shipped samples in one of three forms: frozen whole blood, isolated PBMCs, or DNA extracted from either of those sample types. TCRbeta CDR3 regions were amplified from genomic DNA using the immunoSEQ Assay, a bias-controlled multiplex PCR. Processing in the source paper ran as follows. Within the assay, amplification of reference gene primers was used to estimate how many nucleated cells each sample contained. Sequence reads were collapsed and filtered to measure the absolute abundance of every unique TCRbeta CDR3 rearrangement. For each sample, productive Simpson clonality was calculated by taking the square root of Simpson's diversity index across productive rearrangements. Held by TCRdb, this immuneACCESS table contains in-frame sequences only and omits some clones. Under half of the omission traces to an unresolved V gene where checked; the cause of the rest is unknown. The DNA gave D and trimming, while V, J and clone size come from that table. Counted in this sample were about 440,000 clones; approximately 90% of them appeared once. Roughly 4% of the sample lies in the top ten.

General study outcomes and caveats: The amount of clinical and demographic metadata varied by source and participant and was provided uncurated.

This clone was picked up a small number of times. Its cognate antigen has yet to be identified. Nothing much larger sits one base from this clone, and base qualities are not available. The receptor was derived from a woman aged 25 to 45 with acute or convalescent COVID-19. Material for sequencing was peripheral blood.

The CDR3 reads as follows: CASSQVDIRGLVQPQHF. The nucleotide sequence is given as TGCGCCAGCAGCCAAGTTGATATCAGGGGCTTAGTTCAGCCCCAGCATTTT. The chain is assembled from TRBV4-1 and TRBJ1-5; the D gene is perhaps TRBD1, from 6 matching bases. Via the germline V gene, CDR1 is MGHRA and CDR2 YSYEKL. Trimming at the junction amounts to 1 base on V and 6 bases on J, and the germline ends lie 19 bases apart. Its CDR3 holds 17 amino acids, cysteine through phenylalanine. Left in the record is the CDR3 DNA by itself, 51 bases read in frame from the first base.